Sequencing of this T cell receptor (beta chain) was carried out in a study of regulatory T cells in long-lasting Graves disease. iRepertoire HTBI primers and Arm-PCR of CDR3 regions built TCR beta libraries. TCRdb fed the multiplex PCR reads into MiXCR, producing one record per CDR3 protein. The data show some 370,000 distinct CDR3 sequences, with over 9.5% seen just once and approximately 17% held by the top ten. V lost 8 bases, J lost 0 bases, and 10 bases lay in between. The CDR3 loop spans 13 amino acids. Germline lookup yields CDR1 MNHEY and CDR2 SMNVEV (reference sequence). This clonotype was picked up many times. As to time point: newly diagnosed GD, antithyroid drugs for less than 3 months. The TCR library was made from RNA that had been extracted from PBMCs in TRIzol. These sequences were also reported in another study, on T cells in Graves' hyperthyroidism and ophthalmopathy.

Sequencing was performed on peripheral blood mononuclear cells (PBMCs), taken at new diagnosis, from a patient treated with antithyroid drugs. The chain employs TRBV27 and TRBJ1-2; D is unresolved. The sequence derives from a woman aged 18-30 years with Graves disease. CDR3 DNA sequence: TGTGCCAGCGGCCTGACTCCTAACTATGGCTACACCTTC. It codes for CASGLTPNYGYTF.